Listed below are T cell receptor beta chains from one sample, sequenced in a study of beta chain features in type 1 diabetes. Some clones are missing from TCRdb's copy, which holds only in-frame ones; the method was immunoSEQ multiplex PCR. The sample lists 50,000 to 65,000 clones, less than 55% occurring once. Input material: Tregs from blood. These receptor sequences come from a man aged 30 to 45 with type 1 diabetes. The CDR3 runs from the conserved cysteine through the conserved F or W. D genes are given only for firm matches. Clone size is shown for a subset of rows, as once, few, many or a class of expanded clone.

clone size	D gene	V gene	J gene	CDR3 DNA	CDR3 protein
NA	TRBD2	TRBV5-1	TRBJ2-7	TGCGCCAGCAGCTCCGGATCTAGCGGGGCCCTCTACGAGCAGTACTTC	CASSSGSSGALYEQYF
once	TRBD2	TRBV7-9	TRBJ2-1	TGTGCCAGCAGCTGGGCCGGGACTAGCGGTAACAATGAGCAGTTCTTC	CASSWAGTSGNNEQFF
NA	NA	TRBV5-1	TRBJ2-2	TGCGCCAGCAGCTTTTTAACAGGAGCCGGGGAGCTGTTTTTT	CASSFLTGAGELFF
few	TRBD2	TRBV28	TRBJ2-1	TGTGCCAGCAGATTAGGCACCGGGACTAGCGTCTACAATGAGCAGTTCTTC	CASRLGTGTSVYNEQFF
NA	TRBD1	TRBV10-3	TRBJ2-2	TGTGCCAGGACAGGGTCTGGGGGAGCTGTTTTT	CARTGSGGAVF
NA	NA	TRBV6-1	TRBJ2-7	TGTGCCAGCAGTGTGAGCACGATCTACGAGCAGTACTTC	CASSVSTIYEQYF
few	TRBD1	TRBV2	TRBJ2-7	TGTGCCTCGGGACAGGATACCTACGAGCAGTACTTC	CASGQDTYEQYF
NA	NA	TRBV5-1	TRBJ2-7	TGCGCCAGCAGCTTAGACAGCTTCTCCTACGAGCAGTACTTC	CASSLDSFSYEQYF
NA	NA	TRBV7-9	TRBJ2-7	TGTGCCAGCAGCTTAGTCGCGGGTTACGAGCAGTACTTC	CASSLVAGYEQYF
NA	TRBD1	TRBV7-3	TRBJ1-5	TGTGCCAGCAGCCCTACAGGGGGTGATCAGCCCCAGCATTTT	CASSPTGGDQPQHF
few	NA	TRBV7-9	TRBJ2-7	TGTGCCAGCAGCTTTGTCCTATCCTACGAGCAGTACTTC	CASSFVLSYEQYF
NA	TRBD1	TRBV5-4	TRBJ2-7	TGTGCCAGCAGCCCATGGACAGGGTGGTCCTACGAGCAGTACTTC	CASSPWTGWSYEQYF
NA	NA	TRBV27	TRBJ2-5	TGTGCCAGCAGCCTCTTGGGCTATGAGACCCAGTACTTC	CASSLLGYETQYF
NA	NA	TRBV5-1	TRBJ2-2	TGCGCCAGCAGCTCACGGGGGTCTACCGGGGAGCTGTTTTTT	CASSSRGSTGELFF
NA	NA	TRBV4-2	TRBJ2-1	TGTGCCAGCAGCCTAAGGACCGGGACACAAAACAATGAGCAGTTCTTC	CASSLRTGTQNNEQFF
few	NA	TRBV6-6	TRBJ2-7	TGTGCCAGCAGGCAGGGACACTACGAGCAGTACTTC	CASRQGHYEQYF
few	NA	TRBV19	TRBJ1-5	TGTGCCAGTCTCCTCAGTGCCGGGAATAGCAATCAGCCCCAGCATTTT	CASLLSAGNSNQPQHF
few	TRBD2	TRBV19	TRBJ2-1	TGTGCCAGTAGGGGACTAGCGCATTCCTACAATGAGCAGTTCTTC	CASRGLAHSYNEQFF
NA	TRBD2	TRBV5-4	TRBJ2-3	TGTGCCAGCAGCTCCACTAGCGGGGGGAGCACAGATACGCAGTATTTT	CASSSTSGGSTDTQYF
NA	TRBD2	TRBV7-7	TRBJ2-5	TGTGCCAGCAGCCCGCGTCCGGGACTAGCGGGGACCCAGTACTTC	CASSPRPGLAGTQYF
NA	TRBD1	TRBV5-6	TRBJ2-7	TGTGCCAGCAGCTTTGGGTCGGGACAGGGCGGATACGAGCAGTACTTC	CASSFGSGQGGYEQYF
few	NA	TRBV18	TRBJ2-2	TGTGCCAGCTCCCCCGGGACTTACACCGGGGAGCTGTTTTTT	CASSPGTYTGELFF
NA	NA	TRBV7-3	TRBJ2-3	TGTGCCAGCAGCTTATTTCCGGGGAGCACAGATACGCAGTATTTT	CASSLFPGSTDTQYF
NA	TRBD1	TRBV28	TRBJ1-4	TGTGCCAACAGTGGGACAGTCCAGCTGGAAAAACTGTTTTTT	CANSGTVQLEKLFF
few	TRBD1	TRBV5-1	TRBJ2-3	TGCGCCAGCAGCTTCGGACAGGGCACAGATACGCAGTATTTT	CASSFGQGTDTQYF
NA	TRBD1	TRBV6-5	TRBJ1-1	TGTGCCAGCATATCAGAGGGGGCAGGGGCTTTCTTT	CASISEGAGAFF
NA	NA	TRBV4-2	TRBJ1-2	TGTGCCAGCAGCGGCCCCCGGGGGTCCTTCGCTGGCTACACCTTC	CASSGPRGSFAGYTF
few	NA	TRBV27	TRBJ2-2	TGTGCCAGCAGTTTGACTAGTATCCACACCGGGGAGCTGTTTTTT	CASSLTSIHTGELFF
NA	NA	TRBV23-1	TRBJ1-5	TGCGCCAGCAGTCTACTTTCAAGACAGACCAATCAGCCCCAGCATTTT	CASSLLSRQTNQPQHF
few	NA	TRBV5-6	TRBJ2-3	TGTGCCAGCAGCCGAACAAGAAACACAGATACGCAGTATTTT	CASSRTRNTDTQYF
NA	TRBD2	TRBV9	TRBJ2-3	TGTGCCAGCGGGGGGGGAGATACGCAGTATTTT	CASGGGDTQYF
few	TRBD1	TRBV28	TRBJ1-1	TGTGCCAGCAGTACCACAGGGGTTGTGGTCACTGAAGCTTTCTTT	CASSTTGVVVTEAFF
NA	NA	TRBV10-3	TRBJ1-5	TGTGCCATCAGTGGACTGGGAGGCAATCAGCCCCAGCATTTT	CAISGLGGNQPQHF
NA	TRBD1	TRBV23-1	TRBJ2-3	TGCGCCAGCAGTCTACGGACAGGTGGGACAGATACGCAGTATTTT	CASSLRTGGTDTQYF
NA	NA	TRBV6-1	TRBJ2-1	TGTGCCAGCAGTGAATATGACAGTGGTACCTACAATGAGCAGTTCTTC	CASSEYDSGTYNEQFF
NA	NA	TRBV5-1	TRBJ1-1	TGCGCCAGCAGCCGGGGTACGAACACTGAAGCTTTCTTT	CASSRGTNTEAFF
few	NA	TRBV18	TRBJ1-5	TGTGCCAGCTCCCTCGATCGTTCACGGTCCAATCAGCCCCAGCATTTT	CASSLDRSRSNQPQHF
NA	NA	TRBV11-3	TRBJ1-1	TGTGCCAGCAGCATTCAGGGTTGGACTGAAGCTTTCTTT	CASSIQGWTEAFF
few	NA	TRBV10-3	TRBJ2-1	TGTGCCATCAGTGGGCTTCGGGGGACCCGGGGGTATGAGCAGTTCTTC	CAISGLRGTRGYEQFF
NA	NA	TRBV27	TRBJ2-3	TGTGCCAGCAGTCTCATACAGGGCCCGGGAGATACGCAGTATTTT	CASSLIQGPGDTQYF
NA	TRBD2	TRBV5-1	TRBJ2-1	TGCGCCAGCAGCTCTAGCGGGGGCTACAATGAGCAGTTCTTC	CASSSSGGYNEQFF
NA	TRBD2	TRBV30	TRBJ2-5	TGTGCCTGGATCCCCGTATGGACTAGCGGGCAAGAGACCCAGTACTTC	CAWIPVWTSGQETQYF
NA	TRBD1	TRBV28	TRBJ2-7	TGTGCCAGCAGTCCAGACCGGGACAGGGTTAGGGGTAACTACGAGCAGTACTTC	CASSPDRDRVRGNYEQYF
NA	NA	TRBV7-8	TRBJ2-5	TGTGCCAGCAGGTCAGAAGAGACCCAGTACTTC	CASRSEETQYF
NA	NA	TRBV18	TRBJ2-3	TGTGCCAGCTCACCACCCTCGGTGGATACGCAGTATTTT	CASSPPSVDTQYF
few	NA	TRBV28	TRBJ1-2	TGTGCCAGCAGTCCCGGCGGGGGTGGATATGGCTACACCTTC	CASSPGGGGYGYTF
few	NA	TRBV4-2	TRBJ1-6	TGTGCCAGCAGCCTCGAGGGAAAGGGAGGATGGAATTCACCCCTCCACTTT	CASSLEGKGGWNSPLHF
NA	NA	TRBV28	TRBJ2-1	TGTGCCAGCAGTTTAGCGGGACGCTCCTACAATGAGCAGTTCTTC	CASSLAGRSYNEQFF
NA	TRBD1	TRBV6-5	TRBJ2-7	TGTGCCAGCAGTTACAGGGACAGGGTATACGAGCAGTACTTC	CASSYRDRVYEQYF
NA	TRBD2	TRBV5-1	TRBJ2-3	TGCGCCTGCCGCCCCCCAGGGAGGGCAGATACGCAGTATTTT	CACRPPGRADTQYF
few	NA	TRBV25-1	TRBJ2-3	TGTGCCAGCAGTGAAAGATTAGGGAAGGACGGGAACACAGATACGCAGTATTTT	CASSERLGKDGNTDTQYF
NA	NA	TRBV29-1	TRBJ1-2	TGCAGCGTTGAAAACACTAACTATGGCTACACCTTC	CSVENTNYGYTF
NA	TRBD1	TRBV4-1	TRBJ1-4	TGCGCCAGCAGCCGACAGGGAATGACGTTGGTGAATGAAAAACTGTTTTTT	CASSRQGMTLVNEKLFF
once	TRBD2	TRBV28	TRBJ2-7	TGTGCCAGCAGTCAGACTAGCGGCTCCTACGAGCAGTACTTC	CASSQTSGSYEQYF
NA	NA	TRBV18	TRBJ1-4	TGTGCCAGCTCACTGGGGCTCTCTAATGAAAAACTGTTTTTT	CASSLGLSNEKLFF
NA	NA	TRBV27	TRBJ2-2	TGTGCCAGCAGTTTAAGGGGGGGCCTAGGCACGAACACCGAGGAGCTGTTTTTT	CASSLRGGLGTNTEELFF
NA	NA	TRBV6-5	TRBJ2-7	TGTGCCAGTAGAAGAGGGCAGGAAAGCTACGAGCAGTACTTC	CASRRGQESYEQYF
NA	NA	TRBV9	TRBJ2-2	TGTGCCAGCAGCGACCGACTGTACGCCGGGGAGCTGTTTTTT	CASSDRLYAGELFF
few	NA	TRBV19	TRBJ2-1	TGTGCCAGTAGTAGACTAGTTGGTGAGCAGTTCTTC	CASSRLVGEQFF
NA	TRBD1	TRBV5-1	TRBJ1-1	TGCGCCAGCAGCTTCCCGGACAGGGAGAACACTGAAGCTTTCTTT	CASSFPDRENTEAFF